This T cell receptor beta chain was profiled in a study of neurological immune-mediated disorders. The cDNA was produced through 5'RACE with 10-nucleotide random UMIs. TCRdb ran MiXCR on the 5' RACE reads and lists one entry per CDR3 protein. The sample has 40,000 or so distinct CDR3 sequences; roughly 2.5% are singletons. This clonotype was counted at least ten times. This CDR3 contains 13 residues. Looked up from germline, CDR1 is MDHEN and CDR2 is SYDVKM. V was trimmed by 11 bases and J by 3 bases, leaving 17 bases between them. The chain carries TRBV28 and TRBJ2-7; maybe TRBD2 (6 bases). What was sequenced was PBMCs. This clonotype was sampled from a man aged 25-45 years with multiple sclerosis. As DNA, the CDR3 is TGTGCCGGCGGGAACATGGGGGTCTACGAGCAGTACTTC. It codes for CAGGNMGVYEQYF.